This T cell receptor (beta chain) was profiled in a study of CD8+ T cells in alopecia areata (dated by TCRdb to the late 2010s). Turning to the overall study: To study T cell clonal expansion in alopecia areata, the researchers applied high-throughput TCRbeta sequencing to both the C3H/HeJ mouse model and human patients. TCRbeta CDR3 regions were amplified by immunoSEQ multiplex PCR with 35 Vbeta forward and 13 Jbeta reverse primers. Scalp clonality was compared across normal scalp (n=4), patchy alopecia areata scalp (n=8), and alopecia totalis/universalis scalp (n=8). The RNA source kit depended on sample type: the PAXgene miRNA kit for fixed scalp, the miRNeasy kit for PBMCs, and the RNeasy kit for mouse skin. In humans, TCRbeta sequencing was performed on scalp tissue and on sorted CD4+ and CD8+ peripheral blood T cells from healthy controls and from patients with patchy or totalis/universalis alopecia areata. Findings and caveats that apply to the study as a whole: Scalp TCR repertoire analysis is complicated because resident alphabeta T cells in normal human skin are also sequenced, whereas mouse skin is dominated by gammadelta T cells. Shared TCR sequences between patients were less evident than in mice, which may be partly attributable to HLA diversity in the patient population. Higher clonality and more expanded CD8+ clones were observed in lesional scalp than in normal scalp, particularly in alopecia totalis/universalis, a finding suggestive of antigenic drive.

V gives up 1 base and J gives up 5 bases, and the segment between their germline ends measures 11 bases. The CDR3, cysteine through phenylalanine, is 14 amino acids long. Left in the record is the CDR3 DNA by itself, 42 bases read in frame from the first base. Taken from the germline V gene (reference sequence), the CDR1 and CDR2 loops are LNHNV and YYDKDF. After PBMCs were isolated by density centrifugation and stained for CD3, CD4 and CD8, a FACSAria was used to sort CD4+ and CD8+ T cells. Scalp biopsies and blood samples were provided by unaffected controls. The library was made by the immunoSEQ multiplex PCR assay. For TCR sequencing, RNA was extracted from every sample and reverse transcribed into cDNA to serve as template. First-strand cDNA was synthesized with SuperScript III using a 2:1 mix of oligo-dT and random hexamers. A synthetic immune receptor repertoire was used to measure amplification bias, and any remaining bias was corrected computationally. On the authors' methods: Raw reads were preprocessed for error removal, and CDR3 was defined according to IMGT conventions as running from the conserved cysteine to phenylalanine. Clonality was calculated as 1 minus Shannon entropy normalized by log2 of the number of productive unique TCRs. Whether scalp clones were CD4 or CD8 was inferred by matching scalp TCRbeta sequences against CD4 and CD8 repertoires sorted from blood. The clones in this table, taken by TCRdb from immuneACCESS, are in-frame only. Not every clone is retained; where verified, under half of the shortfall comes from an unresolved V gene, and the cause of the rest is unknown. Clone size and V and J calls were adopted from that table, with D and trimming inferred from the DNA. A total of around 210,000 clones appear in this sample, roughly 56% of them only once. Roughly 5.3% of the sample comes from the top ten.

As for this clone: This receptor's antigen is unknown. No base qualities exist here, and no much larger clone lies one base off it.

The sequence was obtained from a human donor in good health. Sample: CD8+ T cells sorted from blood. This chain is built from TRBV15 and TRBJ1-1; the best D guess is TRBD1, with 6 bases matching. The sequence in DNA is TGTGCCACCAGCAGAGTTGGAGGGGGGACTGAAGCTTTCTTT. Its coded protein is CATSRVGGGTEAFF.